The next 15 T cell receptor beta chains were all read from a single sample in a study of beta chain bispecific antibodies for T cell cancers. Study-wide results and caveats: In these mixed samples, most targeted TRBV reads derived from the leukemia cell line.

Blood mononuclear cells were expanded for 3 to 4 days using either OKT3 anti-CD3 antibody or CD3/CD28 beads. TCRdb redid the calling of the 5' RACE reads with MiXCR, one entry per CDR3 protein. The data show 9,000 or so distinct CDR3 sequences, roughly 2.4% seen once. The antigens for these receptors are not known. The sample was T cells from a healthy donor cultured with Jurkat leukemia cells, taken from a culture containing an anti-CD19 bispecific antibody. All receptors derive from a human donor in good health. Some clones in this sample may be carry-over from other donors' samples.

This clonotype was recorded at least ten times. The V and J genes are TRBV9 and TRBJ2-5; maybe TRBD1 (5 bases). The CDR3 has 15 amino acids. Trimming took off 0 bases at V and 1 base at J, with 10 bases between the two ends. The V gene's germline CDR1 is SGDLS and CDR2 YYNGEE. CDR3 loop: CASSVVGQGQETQYF. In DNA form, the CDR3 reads TGTGCCAGCAGCGTAGTGGGGCAGGGCCAAGAGACCCAGTACTTC.

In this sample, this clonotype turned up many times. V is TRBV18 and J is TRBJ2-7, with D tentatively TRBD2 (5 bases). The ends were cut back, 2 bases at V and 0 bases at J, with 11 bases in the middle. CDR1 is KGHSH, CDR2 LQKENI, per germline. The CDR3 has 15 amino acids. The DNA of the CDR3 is TGTGCCAGCTCACCATTGGACTCCAGCTCCTACGAGCAGTACTTC. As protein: CASSPLDSSSYEQYF.

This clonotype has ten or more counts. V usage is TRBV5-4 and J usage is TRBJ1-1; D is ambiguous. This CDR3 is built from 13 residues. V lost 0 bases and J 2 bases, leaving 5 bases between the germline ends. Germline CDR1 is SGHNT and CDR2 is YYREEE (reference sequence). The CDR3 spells CASSLGENTEAFF. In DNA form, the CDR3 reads TGTGCCAGCAGCTTGGGAGAAAACACTGAAGCTTTCTTT.

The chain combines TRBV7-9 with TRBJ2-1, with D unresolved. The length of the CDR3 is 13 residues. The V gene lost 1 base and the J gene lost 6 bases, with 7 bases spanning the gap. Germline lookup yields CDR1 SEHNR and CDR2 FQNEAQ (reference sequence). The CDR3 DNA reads TGTGCCAGCAGCTTAGTTCAGGTCAATGAGCAGTTCTTC. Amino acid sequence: CASSLVQVNEQFF.

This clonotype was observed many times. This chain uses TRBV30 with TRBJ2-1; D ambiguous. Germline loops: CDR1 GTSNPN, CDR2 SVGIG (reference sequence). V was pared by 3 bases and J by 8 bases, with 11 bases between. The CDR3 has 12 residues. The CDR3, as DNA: TGTGCCTGGAGACCCGATTTGGATGAGCAGTTCTTC. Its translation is CAWRPDLDEQFF.

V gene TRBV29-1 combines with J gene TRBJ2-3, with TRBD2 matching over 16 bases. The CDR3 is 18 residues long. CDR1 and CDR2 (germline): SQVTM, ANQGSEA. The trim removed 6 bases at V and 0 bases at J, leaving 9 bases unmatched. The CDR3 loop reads CSVVPGLAGGASTDTQYF. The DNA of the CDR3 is TGCAGCGTCGTTCCGGGACTAGCGGGGGGGGCTAGCACAGATACGCAGTATTTT.

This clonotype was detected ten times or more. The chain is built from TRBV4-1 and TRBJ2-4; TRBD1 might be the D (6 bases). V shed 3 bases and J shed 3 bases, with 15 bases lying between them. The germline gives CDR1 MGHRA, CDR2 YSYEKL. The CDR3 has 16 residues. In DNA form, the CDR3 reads TGCGCCAGCAGCCAGGTTCAGGACAGCTACAAAAACATTCAGTACTTC. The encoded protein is CASSQVQDSYKNIQYF.

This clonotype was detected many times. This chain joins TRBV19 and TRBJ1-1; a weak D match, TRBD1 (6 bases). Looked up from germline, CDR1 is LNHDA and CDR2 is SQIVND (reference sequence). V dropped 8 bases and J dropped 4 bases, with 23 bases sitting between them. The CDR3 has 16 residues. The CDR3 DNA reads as TGTGCCAGTCGGAGTCTGGGGGGCCTACGAGGCACTGAAGCTTTCTTT. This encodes CASRSLGGLRGTEAFF.

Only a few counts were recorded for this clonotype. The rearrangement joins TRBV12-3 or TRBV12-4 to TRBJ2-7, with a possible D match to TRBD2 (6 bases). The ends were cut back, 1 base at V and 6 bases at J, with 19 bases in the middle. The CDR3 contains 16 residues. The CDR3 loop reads CASSLVGSGGGGEQYF. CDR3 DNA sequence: TGTGCCAGCAGTTTAGTAGGTTCCGGGGGAGGAGGCGAGCAGTACTTC.

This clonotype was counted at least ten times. DNA for the CDR3: TGCAGCGTTGATGACAGGGTAAATCGAGATACGCAGTATTTT. Encoded protein: CSVDDRVNRDTQYF. The rearrangement joins TRBV29-1 to TRBJ2-3, with 7 bases fitting TRBD1. CDR1 and CDR2 (germline): SQVTM, ANQGSEA. The V and J ends lost 3 bases and 5 bases, in that order; junction bases with no gene match: 8. The CDR3 runs to 14 residues.

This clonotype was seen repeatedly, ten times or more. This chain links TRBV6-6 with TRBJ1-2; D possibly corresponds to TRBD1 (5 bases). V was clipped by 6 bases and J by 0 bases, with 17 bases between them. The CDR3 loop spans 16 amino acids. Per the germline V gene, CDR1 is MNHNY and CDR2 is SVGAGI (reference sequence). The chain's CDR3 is CASSQPTGIANYGYTF. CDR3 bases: TGTGCCAGCAGCCAACCCACAGGTATAGCTAACTATGGCTACACCTTC.

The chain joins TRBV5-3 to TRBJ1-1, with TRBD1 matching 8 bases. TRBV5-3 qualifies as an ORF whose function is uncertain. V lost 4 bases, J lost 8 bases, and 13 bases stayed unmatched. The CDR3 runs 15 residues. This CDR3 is CARSARRGRLIEAFF. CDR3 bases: TGTGCCAGAAGCGCCCGCAGGGGGCGGTTGATCGAAGCTTTCTTT.

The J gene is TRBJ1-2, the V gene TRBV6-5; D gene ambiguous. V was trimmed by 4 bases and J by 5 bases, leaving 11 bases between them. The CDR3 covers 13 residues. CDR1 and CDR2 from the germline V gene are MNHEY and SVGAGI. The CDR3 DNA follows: TGTGCCAGCAGTTGGGCCAGCGAATATGGCTACACCTTC. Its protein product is CASSWASEYGYTF.

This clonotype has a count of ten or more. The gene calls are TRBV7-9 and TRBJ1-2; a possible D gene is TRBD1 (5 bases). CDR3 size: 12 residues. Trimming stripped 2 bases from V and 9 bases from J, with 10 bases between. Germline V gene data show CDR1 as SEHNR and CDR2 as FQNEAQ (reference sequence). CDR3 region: CASSLLQESYTF. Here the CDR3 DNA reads TGTGCCAGCAGCTTACTACAGGAAAGCTACACCTTC.

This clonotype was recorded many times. CDR3: CASSSDRTGRETQYF. The DNA for the CDR3 is TGCGCCAGCAGCTCCGATCGGACAGGGCGGGAGACCCAGTACTTC. This chain joins TRBV5-1 and TRBJ2-5, with 8 bases that match TRBD1. Germline CDR1 SGHRS, CDR2 YFSETQ. Trimming took 3 bases from V and 5 from J; bases not matched to a gene: 9. The CDR3 runs to 15 residues. Complete variable domain (other parts from reference TRBV5-1 and TRBJ2-5): KAGVTQTPRYLIKTRGQQVTLSCSPISGHRSVSWYQQTPGQGLQFLFEYFSETQRNKGNFPGRFSGRQFSNSRSEMNVSTLELGDSALYLCASSSDRTGRETQYFGPGTRLLVL.